This T cell receptor (beta chain) was retrieved from a study of blood T cell repertoires in COVID-19. On the study more broadly: Spain, Italy and the United States supplied samples that represented acute and convalescent COVID-19.

Authors' methods: Reference gene primer amplification yielded estimated nucleated cell counts. TCRdb's copy holds only in-frame clones and misses some; the assay was immunoSEQ multiplex PCR. V, J and clone size are those of that table, while D and trimming were read from the DNA. Of around 380,000 clones listed, 70% to 90% are singletons. Trimming cost V 6 bases and J 7 bases; bases outside gene matches: 7. The length of the CDR3 is 14 residues. Germline CDR1 and CDR2: KGHSH and LQKENI. The origin of this receptor is a man in his thirties or forties who had recovered from COVID-19. V gene TRBV18 combines with J gene TRBJ1-5; 9 nucleotides line up with TRBD1. The sample comprised PBMCs or T cells enriched from blood (not recorded which). The CDR3 sequence is CASSQDRGGQPQHF. The CDR3 DNA follows: TGTGCCAGCTCCCAGGACAGGGGAGGGCAGCCCCAGCATTTT.